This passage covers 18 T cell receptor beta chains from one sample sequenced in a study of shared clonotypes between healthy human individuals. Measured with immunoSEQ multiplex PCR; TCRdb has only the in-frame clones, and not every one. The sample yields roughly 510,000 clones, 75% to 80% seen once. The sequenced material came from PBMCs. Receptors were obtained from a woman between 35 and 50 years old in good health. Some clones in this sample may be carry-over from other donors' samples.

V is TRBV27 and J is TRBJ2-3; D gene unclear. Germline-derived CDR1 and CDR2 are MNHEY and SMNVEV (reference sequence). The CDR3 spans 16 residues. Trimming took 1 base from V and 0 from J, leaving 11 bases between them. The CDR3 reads CASSLFGPSSTDTQYF. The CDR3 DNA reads TGTGCCAGCAGTTTATTTGGACCATCTAGCACAGATACGCAGTATTTT.

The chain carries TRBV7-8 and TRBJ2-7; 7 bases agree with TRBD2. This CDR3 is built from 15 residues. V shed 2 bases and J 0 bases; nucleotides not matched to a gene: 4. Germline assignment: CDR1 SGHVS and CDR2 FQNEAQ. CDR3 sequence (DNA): TGTGCCAGCAGCTTACAACGCGGGAGCTCCTACGAGCAGTACTTC. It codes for CASSLQRGSSYEQYF.

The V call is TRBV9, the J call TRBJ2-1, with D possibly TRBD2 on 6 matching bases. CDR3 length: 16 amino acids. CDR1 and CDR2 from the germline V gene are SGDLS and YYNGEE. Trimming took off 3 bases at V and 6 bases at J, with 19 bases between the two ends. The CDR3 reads CASSAKTRLATNEQFF. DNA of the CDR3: TGTGCCAGCAGCGCTAAGACTAGATTGGCGACCAATGAGCAGTTCTTC.

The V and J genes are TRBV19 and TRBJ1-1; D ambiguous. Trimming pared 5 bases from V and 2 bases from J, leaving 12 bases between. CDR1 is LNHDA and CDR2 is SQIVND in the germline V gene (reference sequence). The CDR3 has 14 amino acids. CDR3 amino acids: CASSFHDGNTEAFF. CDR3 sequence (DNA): TGTGCCAGTAGTTTCCACGACGGTAACACTGAAGCTTTCTTT.

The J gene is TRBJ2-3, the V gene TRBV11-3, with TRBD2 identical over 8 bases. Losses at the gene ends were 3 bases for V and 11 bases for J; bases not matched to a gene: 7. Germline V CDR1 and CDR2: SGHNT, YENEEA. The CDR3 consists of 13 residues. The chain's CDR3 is CASSFGSGGQQYF. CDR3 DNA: TGTGCCAGCAGCTTCGGCAGCGGGGGACAGCAGTATTTT.

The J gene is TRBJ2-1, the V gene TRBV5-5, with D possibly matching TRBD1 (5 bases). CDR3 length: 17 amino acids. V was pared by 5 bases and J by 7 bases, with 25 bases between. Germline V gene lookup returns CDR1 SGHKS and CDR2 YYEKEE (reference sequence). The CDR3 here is CASRQQVGQAPWNEQFF. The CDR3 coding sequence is TGTGCCAGCAGACAGCAGGTGGGGCAGGCCCCCTGGAATGAGCAGTTCTTC.

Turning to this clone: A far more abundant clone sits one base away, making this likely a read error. The CDR3 reads CASSFGTREQYF. For the CDR3, the DNA is TGTGCCAGCAGTTTCGGGACCCGCGAGCAGTACTTC. The V gene is TRBV27, the J gene TRBJ2-7, with D perhaps being TRBD1 or TRBD2 (5 bases each). The V gene's germline CDR1 is MNHEY and CDR2 SMNVEV (reference sequence). The V end lost 3 bases, the J end lost 6 bases, and 9 bases lay between the germline ends. This CDR3 has 12 amino acids.

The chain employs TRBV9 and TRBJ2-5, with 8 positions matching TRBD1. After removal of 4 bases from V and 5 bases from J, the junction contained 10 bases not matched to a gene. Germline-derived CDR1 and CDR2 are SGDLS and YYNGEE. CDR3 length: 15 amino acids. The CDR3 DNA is TGTGCCAGCAGCCAAGACAGGGGAGCTTATGAGACCCAGTACTTC. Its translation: CASSQDRGAYETQYF.

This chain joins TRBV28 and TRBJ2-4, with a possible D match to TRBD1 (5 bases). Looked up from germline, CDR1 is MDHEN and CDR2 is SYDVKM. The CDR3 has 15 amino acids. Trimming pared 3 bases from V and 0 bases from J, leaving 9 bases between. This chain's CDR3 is CASSFVRGAKNIQYF. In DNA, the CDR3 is TGTGCCAGCAGTTTTGTAAGGGGAGCCAAAAACATTCAGTACTTC.

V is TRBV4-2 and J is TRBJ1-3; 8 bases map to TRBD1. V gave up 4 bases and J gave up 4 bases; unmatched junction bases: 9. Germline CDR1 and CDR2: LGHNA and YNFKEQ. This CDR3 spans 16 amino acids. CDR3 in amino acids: CASSPRDRLSGNTIYF. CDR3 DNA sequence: TGTGCCAGCAGCCCCCGGGACAGGTTGTCCGGAAACACCATATATTTT.

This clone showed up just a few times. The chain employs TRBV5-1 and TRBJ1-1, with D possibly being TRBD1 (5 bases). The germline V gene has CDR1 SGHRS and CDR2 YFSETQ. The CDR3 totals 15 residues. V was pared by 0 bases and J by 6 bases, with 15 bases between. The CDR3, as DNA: TGCGCCAGCAGCTTGGCCAGCGGGGGTGGTGCTGAAGCTTTCTTT. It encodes CASSLASGGGAEAFF.

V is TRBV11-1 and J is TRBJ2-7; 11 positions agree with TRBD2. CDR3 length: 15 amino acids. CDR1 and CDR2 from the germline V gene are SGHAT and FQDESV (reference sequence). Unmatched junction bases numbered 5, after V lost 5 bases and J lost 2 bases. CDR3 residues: CASSTRLAGTYEQYF. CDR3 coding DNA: TGTGCCAGCAGCACTCGACTAGCGGGAACCTACGAGCAGTACTTC.

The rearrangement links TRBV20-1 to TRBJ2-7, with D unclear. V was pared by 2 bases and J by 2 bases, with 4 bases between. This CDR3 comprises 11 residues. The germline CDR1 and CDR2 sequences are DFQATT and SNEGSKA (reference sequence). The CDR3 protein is CSARITYEQYF. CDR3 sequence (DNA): TGCAGTGCTAGAATCACCTACGAGCAGTACTTC.

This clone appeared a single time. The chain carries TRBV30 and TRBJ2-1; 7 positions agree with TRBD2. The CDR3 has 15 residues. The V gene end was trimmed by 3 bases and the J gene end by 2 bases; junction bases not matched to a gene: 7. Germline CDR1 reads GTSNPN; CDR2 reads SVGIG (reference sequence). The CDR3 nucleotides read TGTGCCTGGAGCCAAACTAGCGAAACCTACAATGAGCAGTTCTTC. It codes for CAWSQTSETYNEQFF.

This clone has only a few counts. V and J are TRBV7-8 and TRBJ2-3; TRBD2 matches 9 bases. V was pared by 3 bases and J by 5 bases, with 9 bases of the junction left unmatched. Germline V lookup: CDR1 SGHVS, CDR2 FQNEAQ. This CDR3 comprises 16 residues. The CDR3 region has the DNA TGTGCCAGCAGCTTGCTGATAGCGGGAGTTCTAGATACGCAGTATTTT. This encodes CASSLLIAGVLDTQYF. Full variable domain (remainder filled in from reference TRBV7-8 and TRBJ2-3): GAGVSQSPRYKVAKRGQDVALRCDPISGHVSLFWYQQALGQGPEFLTYFQNEAQLDKSGLPSDRFFAERPEGSVSTLKIQRTQQEDSAVYLCASSLLIAGVLDTQYFGPGTRLTVL.

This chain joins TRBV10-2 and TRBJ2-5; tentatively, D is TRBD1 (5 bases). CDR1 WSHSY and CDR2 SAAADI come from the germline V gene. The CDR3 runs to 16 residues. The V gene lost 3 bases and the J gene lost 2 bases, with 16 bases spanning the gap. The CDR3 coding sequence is TGCGCCAGCAGTGAAGTGGGATACAGGCTTCAAGAGACCCAGTACTTC. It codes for CASSEVGYRLQETQYF.

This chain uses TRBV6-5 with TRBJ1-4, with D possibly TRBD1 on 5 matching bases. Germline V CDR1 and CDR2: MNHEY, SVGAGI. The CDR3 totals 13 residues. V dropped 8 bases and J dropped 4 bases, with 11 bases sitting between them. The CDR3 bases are TGTGCCAGCGGGGCAGGCGATAATGAAAAACTGTTTTTT. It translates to CASGAGDNEKLFF.

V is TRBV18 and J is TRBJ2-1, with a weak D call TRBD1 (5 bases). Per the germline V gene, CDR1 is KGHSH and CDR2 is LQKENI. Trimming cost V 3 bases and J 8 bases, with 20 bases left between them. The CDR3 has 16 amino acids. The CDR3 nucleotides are TGTGCCAGCTCACCGGAATTTGTTGTGGGGCGAGATGAGCAGTTCTTC. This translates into CASSPEFVVGRDEQFF. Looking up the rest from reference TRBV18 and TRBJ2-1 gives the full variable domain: NAGVMQNPRHLVRRRGQEARLRCSPMKGHSHVYWYRQLPEEGLKFMVYLQKENIIDESGMPKERFSAEFPKEGPSILRIQQVVRGDSAAYFCASSPEFVVGRDEQFFGPGTRLTVL.